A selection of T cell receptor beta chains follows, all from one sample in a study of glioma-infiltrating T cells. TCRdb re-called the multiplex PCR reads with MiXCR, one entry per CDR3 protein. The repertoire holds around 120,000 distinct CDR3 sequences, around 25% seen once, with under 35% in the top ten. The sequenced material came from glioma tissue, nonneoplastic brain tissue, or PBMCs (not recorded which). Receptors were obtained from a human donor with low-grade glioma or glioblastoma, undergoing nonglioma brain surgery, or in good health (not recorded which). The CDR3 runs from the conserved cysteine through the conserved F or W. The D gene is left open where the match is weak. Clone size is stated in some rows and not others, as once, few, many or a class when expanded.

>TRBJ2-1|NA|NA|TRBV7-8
CASSPRGGTGKINEQFF
TGTGCCAGCAGCCCGAGGGGGGGGACAGGTAAAATCAATGAGCAGTTCTTC
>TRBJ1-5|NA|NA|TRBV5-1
CASSLALDQPQHF
TGCGCCAGCAGCTTGGCTTTGGATCAGCCCCAGCATTTT
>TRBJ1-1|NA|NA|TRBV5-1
CASSLSASLNTEAFF
TGCGCCAGCAGCTTGTCGGCCAGTCTGAACACTGAAGCTTTCTTT
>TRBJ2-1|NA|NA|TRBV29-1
CSVAQGLSSYNEQFF
TGCAGCGTTGCTCAGGGGTTAAGCTCCTACAATGAGCAGTTCTTC
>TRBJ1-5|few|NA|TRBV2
CASRGAKQPQHF
TGTGCCAGCAGAGGTGCGAAACAGCCCCAGCATTTT
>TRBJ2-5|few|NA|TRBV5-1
CASSLVPGAGEETQYF
TGCGCCAGCAGCTTGGTTCCCGGGGCCGGGGAAGAGACCCAGTACTTC
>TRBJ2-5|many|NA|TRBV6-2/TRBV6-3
CASSYVQETQYF
TGTGCCAGCAGTTACGTCCAAGAGACCCAGTACTTC
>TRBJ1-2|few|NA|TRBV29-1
CSVGDSFSTF
TGCAGCGTTGGAGACAGTTTTTCCACCTTC
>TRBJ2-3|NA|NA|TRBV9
CASSVGPAVSTDTQYF
TGTGCCAGCAGCGTAGGGCCAGCGGTGAGCACAGATACGCAGTATTTT
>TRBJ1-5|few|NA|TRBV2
CASSELRQAQPQHF
TGTGCCAGCAGTGAACTCCGGCAGGCCCAGCCCCAGCATTTT
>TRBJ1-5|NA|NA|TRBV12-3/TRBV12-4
CASSSTPGPQHF
TGTGCCAGCAGTTCTACCCCCGGGCCCCAGCATTTT
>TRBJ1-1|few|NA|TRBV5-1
CASRGGYRSTEAFF
TGCGCCAGCAGGGGTGGGTATCGGAGCACTGAAGCTTTCTTT
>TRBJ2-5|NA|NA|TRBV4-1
CASSQGTLNQETQYF
TGCGCCAGCAGCCAAGGGACATTGAACCAAGAGACCCAGTACTTC
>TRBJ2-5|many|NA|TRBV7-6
CASSLPSQPETQYF
TGTGCCAGCAGCTTACCCAGTCAGCCGGAGACCCAGTACTTC
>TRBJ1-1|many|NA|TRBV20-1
CSARDGVEMNTEAFF
TGCAGTGCTAGAGATGGGGTGGAGATGAACACTGAAGCTTTCTTT
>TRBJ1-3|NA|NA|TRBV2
CASSEVSGVANTIYF
TGTGCCAGCAGTGAAGTCTCAGGGGTTGCAAACACCATATATTTT
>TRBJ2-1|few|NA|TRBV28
CASRAGKWARLNYNEQFF
TGTGCCAGCAGGGCTGGCAAGTGGGCGCGATTAAACTACAATGAGCAGTTCTTC
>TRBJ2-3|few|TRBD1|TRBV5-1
CASSRTGARTDTQYF
TGCGCCAGCAGCAGGACAGGGGCACGCACAGATACGCAGTATTTT
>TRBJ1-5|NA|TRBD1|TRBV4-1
CASSQDLGTGPQPQHF
TGCGCCAGCAGCCAAGATCTCGGGACAGGGCCACAGCCCCAGCATTTT
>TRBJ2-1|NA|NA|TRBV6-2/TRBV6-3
CAISLPGVYNEQFF
TGTGCCATCTCCCTACCGGGGGTCTACAATGAGCAGTTCTTC
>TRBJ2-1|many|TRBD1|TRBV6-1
CASSPGQGRNEQFF
TGTGCCAGCAGCCCGGGACAGGGGCGGAATGAGCAGTTCTTC
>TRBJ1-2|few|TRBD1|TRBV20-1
CSAREAQGTGGDGYTF
TGCAGTGCTAGAGAGGCCCAAGGGACAGGGGGGGATGGCTACACCTTC
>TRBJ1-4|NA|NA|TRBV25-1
CASSELAVNEKLFF
TGTGCCAGCAGTGAACTTGCAGTAAATGAAAAACTGTTTTTT
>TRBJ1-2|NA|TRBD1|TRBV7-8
CASSLSRTGGEGYTF
TGTGCCAGCAGCTTATCCCGGACAGGGGGAGAAGGCTACACCTTC
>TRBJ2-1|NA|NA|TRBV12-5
CASGLVGGSYNEQFF
TGTGCTAGTGGTTTGGTGGGGGGCTCCTACAATGAGCAGTTCTTC
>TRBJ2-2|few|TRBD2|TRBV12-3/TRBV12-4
CASITSGGADTGELFF
TGTGCCAGCATCACCAGCGGGGGGGCGGACACCGGGGAGCTGTTTTTT
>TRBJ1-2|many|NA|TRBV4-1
CASRQALGIDGYTF
TGCGCCAGCAGACAAGCTCTCGGTATTGATGGCTACACCTTC
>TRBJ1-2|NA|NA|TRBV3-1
CASSINSYGYTF
TGTGCCAGCAGCATAAACAGCTATGGCTACACCTTC
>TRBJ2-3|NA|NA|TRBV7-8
CASSLLGGTNTDTQYF
TGTGCCAGCAGCTTATTAGGGGGGACTAACACAGATACGCAGTATTTT
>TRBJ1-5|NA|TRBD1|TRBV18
CASSQGARDQPQHF
TGTGCCAGCTCACAGGGGGCGCGCGATCAGCCCCAGCATTTT
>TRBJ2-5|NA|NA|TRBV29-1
CSVPRRETQYF
TGCAGCGTCCCCCGGAGGGAGACCCAGTACTTC
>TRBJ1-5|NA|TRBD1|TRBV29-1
CSVRDRDNQPQHF
TGCAGCGTGCGGGACAGGGACAATCAGCCCCAGCATTTT